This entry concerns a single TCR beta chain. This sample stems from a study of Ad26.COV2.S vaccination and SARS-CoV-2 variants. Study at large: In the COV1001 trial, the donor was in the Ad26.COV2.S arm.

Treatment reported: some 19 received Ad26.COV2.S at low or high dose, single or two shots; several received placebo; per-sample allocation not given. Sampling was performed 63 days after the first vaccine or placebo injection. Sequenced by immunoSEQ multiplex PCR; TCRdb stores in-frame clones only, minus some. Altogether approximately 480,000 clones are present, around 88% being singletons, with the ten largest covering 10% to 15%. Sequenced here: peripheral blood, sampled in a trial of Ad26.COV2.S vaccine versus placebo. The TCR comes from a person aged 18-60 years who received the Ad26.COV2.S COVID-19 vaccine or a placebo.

As DNA, the CDR3 is TGTGCCACCAGCAGAGCGGCGGGAGCGAACACCGGGGAGCTGTTTTTT. This translates into CATSRAAGANTGELFF. V and J are TRBV15 and TRBJ2-2; 7 nucleotides agree with TRBD2. Germline CDR1 and CDR2: LNHNV and YYDKDF (reference sequence). There are 16 residues in the CDR3. J gave up 0 bases and V 1 base, and 2 bases lay outside the gene matches.